The entry that follows covers one T cell receptor (beta chain) sequence. Its antigen is still unknown. At one end the junction does not follow the germline gene, possibly because of a read error. The data were obtained in a study of read filtering for tumor transcriptome and immune sequencing (dated by TCRdb to between 2020 and 2021). In terms of the full investigation: The cohort had roughly 18 male and approximately 14 female patients with a mean age of roughly 70 years, ranging from roughly 40 to 90. Under revised international staging, roughly eight patients fell into R-ISS I, approximately 15 into R-ISS II and over 5 into R-ISS III. The study compared TCR repertoires from targeted immune repertoire sequencing and bulk whole-transcriptome sequencing run on the same bone marrow samples. One of the main goals was to work out a read-filtering strategy for immune repertoire data, in particular whether clonotypes backed by only a single read should be removed. After DNase treatment, whole-transcriptome libraries were prepared with the TruSeq RNA Access Library Prep Kit. TCR-region mapped reads per sample ranged from about 4 to 10.27 million with IR-seq versus only about 85 to 1,300 with RNA-seq. What the study reported, not specific to this receptor: IR-seq captured clonotypes at much higher depth and more reliably than RNA-seq, and smaller IR-seq throughput sufficed to identify most shared clonotypes. The correlation between IR-seq and RNA-seq shared clonotype proportions rose when single-read clonotypes were removed. Single-read clonotypes made up 80% to 90% of clonotypes but only 3.5% to 4% of total reads in IR-seq, compared with more than 65% of clonotypes and 35% to 55% of reads in RNA-seq. The sorted CD138-negative fraction was not purified T cells but a mixed bone marrow immune population.

Each patient had bone marrow sampled at the time of active disease. Isolation of bone marrow mononuclear cells was performed by Ficoll-Hypaque density gradient centrifugation. Myeloma plasma cells were removed and CD138-negative cells were obtained by negative selection following labeling with CD138 magnetic microbeads on a MACS separator. Flow cytometry with CD138 antibodies on an Attune NxT was used to check how pure the isolated cells were. Total RNA was extracted using TRIzol reagent and was quantified on a NanoDrop spectrophotometer. Paired RNA-seq and IR-seq were performed on each patient's CD138-negative bone marrow sample. TCR libraries were built from 300 to 450 ng RNA with the Immunoverse kit, using molecular barcoded adaptors covering alpha/delta and beta/gamma chains. TCR library preparation used the same RNA that was used for transcriptome sequencing. An Illumina HiSeq 4000 with 2 x 150 cycles was used to sequence the TCR libraries. As for the original processing: TCR reads were aligned to human V, D, J and C references and assembled into CDR3 clonotypes with MiXCR, including quality filtering and error correction. Clonotype counts and gene usage diversity were analyzed with the tcR package in R. Raw mapping reads were checked after the RNA-seq reads had been mapped by STAR aligner version 2.5.3a onto the human GRCh37 genome. To test how sequencing depth affects detected clonotypes, IR-seq fastq files were randomly downsampled with Seqtk 1.3. The public reads were reanalyzed by TCRdb: fastp trimming at Q25, MiXCR alignment, in-frame beta chains only. Identical CDR3 proteins give one entry, which carries the most common genes and DNA. Clone size and V and J calls follow TCRdb, not the original study. The sample table lists fewer than 100,000 distinct CDR3 sequences, 10% to 15% of them with a count of one. The leading ten clones occupy about 15% of the sample.

The TCR comes from a donor at least 40 years old with multiple myeloma. Specimen: a population of CD138-negative cells sorted from bone marrow. The sample's cell subset or site label is to be understood as: bone marrow mononuclear cells depleted of CD138+ plasma/myeloma cells by negative magnetic selection.

The CDR3 protein sequence reads: CASKGDSSFNEQFF. The sequenced DNA is TGTGCCAGCAAGGGCGATAGCTCCTTCAATGAGCAGTTCTTC. The V and J segments used are TRBV12-3 or TRBV12-4 and TRBJ2-1, with no confident D gene call. The CDR3 has 14 amino acids, counting the end cysteine and phenylalanine. The only DNA kept is the CDR3, 42 bases in frame from the first base.